The rows below give T cell receptor beta chains drawn from one sample of a study of T cells in Graves' hyperthyroidism and ophthalmopathy. TCRdb independently ran MiXCR on the multiplex PCR reads; one entry per CDR3 protein. The sample lists a few hundred thousand distinct CDR3 sequences, about 18% occurring once. Input material: blood. Receptor source: a woman between 50 and 59 years old with Graves' hyperthyroidism. The CDR3 runs from the conserved cysteine through the conserved F or W. Fields, in order: CDR3 protein, CDR3 DNA, clone size, D gene, CDR3 length, V gene, J gene. A D gene is named only where the DNA matches it firmly. Expanded clones get a size class; other rows say once, few or many, or leave the size out.

cdr3_aa: CASSARGLADNEQFF; cdr3_nt: TGTGCCAGCAGTGCACGAGGACTAGCGGACAATGAGCAGTTCTTC; clone_size: .; d_call: TRBD2; cdr3_length: 15; v_call: TRBV2; j_call: TRBJ2-1
cdr3_aa: CASSQEGLATTDTQYF; cdr3_nt: TGTGCCAGCAGCCAAGAGGGACTAGCGACCACAGATACGCAGTATTTT; clone_size: .; d_call: TRBD2; cdr3_length: 16; v_call: TRBV4-2; j_call: TRBJ2-3
cdr3_aa: CASSLEVGAIQYF; cdr3_nt: TGCGCCAGCAGCTTGGAGGTCGGGGCGATTCAGTACTTC; clone_size: few; d_call: .; cdr3_length: 13; v_call: TRBV5-1; j_call: TRBJ2-4
cdr3_aa: CASSSRQSGSTEAFF; cdr3_nt: TGTGCCAGCAGCTCCCGACAGAGCGGGAGCACTGAAGCTTTCTTT; clone_size: .; d_call: .; cdr3_length: 15; v_call: TRBV7-9; j_call: TRBJ1-1
cdr3_aa: CASSSGQGAIGNQPQHF; cdr3_nt: TGTGCCAGCAGTTCGGGACAGGGGGCCATTGGCAATCAGCCCCAGCATTTT; clone_size: many; d_call: TRBD1; cdr3_length: 17; v_call: TRBV28; j_call: TRBJ1-5
cdr3_aa: CASSKGGAGGLQETQYF; cdr3_nt: TGTGCCAGCAGTAAGGGGGGGGCGGGAGGTCTCCAAGAGACCCAGTACTTC; clone_size: few; d_call: TRBD2; cdr3_length: 17; v_call: TRBV11-2; j_call: TRBJ2-5
cdr3_aa: CASSYSAGTNTEAFF; cdr3_nt: TGTGCCAGCAGTTACTCAGCAGGGACGAACACTGAAGCTTTCTTT; clone_size: many; d_call: .; cdr3_length: 15; v_call: TRBV6-6; j_call: TRBJ1-1
cdr3_aa: CASSSLGRNGYTF; cdr3_nt: TGTGCCAGCAGCTCACTTGGACGGAATGGCTACACCTTC; clone_size: few; d_call: .; cdr3_length: 13; v_call: TRBV7-8; j_call: TRBJ1-2
cdr3_aa: CASREGGRADTQYF; cdr3_nt: TGTGCCAGCAGGGAGGGGGGGCGTGCAGATACGCAGTATTTT; clone_size: .; d_call: .; cdr3_length: 14; v_call: TRBV6-1; j_call: TRBJ2-3
cdr3_aa: CASRISSYRGWETQYF; cdr3_nt: TGTGCCAGCCGAATATCGTCCTACAGGGGATGGGAGACCCAGTACTTC; clone_size: many; d_call: TRBD1; cdr3_length: 16; v_call: TRBV2; j_call: TRBJ2-5
cdr3_aa: CSARDPDSPNQPQHF; cdr3_nt: TGCAGTGCTAGGGATCCGGACAGTCCGAATCAGCCCCAGCATTTT; clone_size: .; d_call: .; cdr3_length: 15; v_call: TRBV20-1; j_call: TRBJ1-5
cdr3_aa: CAISDLEGNSPLHF; cdr3_nt: TGTGCCATCAGTGACCTCGAGGGGAATTCACCCCTCCACTTT; clone_size: few; d_call: .; cdr3_length: 14; v_call: TRBV10-3; j_call: TRBJ1-6
cdr3_aa: CASSYSIQQGALSGANVLTF; cdr3_nt: TGTGCCAGCAGTTACTCGATCCAGCAGGGGGCTCTCTCTGGGGCCAACGTCCTGACTTTC; clone_size: .; d_call: TRBD1; cdr3_length: 20; v_call: TRBV6-5; j_call: TRBJ2-6
cdr3_aa: CASSLGGGTDTQYF; cdr3_nt: TGTGCCAGCAGCTTAGGGGGGGGCACAGATACGCAGTATTTT; clone_size: many; d_call: .; cdr3_length: 14; v_call: TRBV5-1; j_call: TRBJ2-3
cdr3_aa: CASYRVGGYTF; cdr3_nt: TGTGCCAGCTACAGGGTGGGAGGCTACACCTTC; clone_size: few; d_call: .; cdr3_length: 11; v_call: TRBV7-3; j_call: TRBJ1-2
cdr3_aa: CASSSQGRKRAYEQYF; cdr3_nt: TGTGCCAGCAGTTCACAGGGGAGGAAAAGGGCCTACGAGCAGTACTTC; clone_size: many; d_call: .; cdr3_length: 16; v_call: TRBV27; j_call: TRBJ2-7
cdr3_aa: CASSYGLVTSGELFF; cdr3_nt: TGTGCCAGCAGTTACGGACTAGTAACATCGGGGGAGCTGTTTTTT; clone_size: .; d_call: TRBD2; cdr3_length: 15; v_call: TRBV6-5; j_call: TRBJ2-2
cdr3_aa: CASSNTGGFGTDTQYF; cdr3_nt: TGTGCCAGCTCAAATACAGGGGGATTTGGCACAGATACGCAGTATTTT; clone_size: .; d_call: TRBD1; cdr3_length: 16; v_call: TRBV18; j_call: TRBJ2-3
cdr3_aa: CSAIGGQGRNTEAFF; cdr3_nt: TGCAGTGCTATAGGAGGACAGGGTAGGAACACTGAAGCTTTCTTT; clone_size: .; d_call: TRBD1; cdr3_length: 15; v_call: TRBV20-1; j_call: TRBJ1-1
cdr3_aa: CASSPPPDLGTEAFF; cdr3_nt: TGTGCCAGCAGTCCCCCCCCAGACCTGGGTACTGAAGCTTTCTTT; clone_size: .; d_call: .; cdr3_length: 15; v_call: TRBV6-6; j_call: TRBJ1-1
cdr3_aa: CASSLDGPTDTQYF; cdr3_nt: TGTGCCAGCAGCTTAGACGGCCCCACAGATACGCAGTATTTT; clone_size: few; d_call: .; cdr3_length: 14; v_call: TRBV7-3; j_call: TRBJ2-3
cdr3_aa: CASSPSGRSGANVLTF; cdr3_nt: TGTGCCAGCAGCCCCTCAGGGCGCTCTGGGGCCAACGTCCTGACTTTC; clone_size: many; d_call: .; cdr3_length: 16; v_call: TRBV28; j_call: TRBJ2-6
cdr3_aa: CATSRGDDQFF; cdr3_nt: TGTGCCACCAGTCGAGGGGATGACCAGTTCTTC; clone_size: few; d_call: .; cdr3_length: 11; v_call: TRBV15; j_call: TRBJ2-1
cdr3_aa: CASSTPPWGGTYNEQFF; cdr3_nt: TGTGCCAGTAGTACGCCCCCTTGGGGCGGGACTTACAATGAGCAGTTCTTC; clone_size: few; d_call: .; cdr3_length: 17; v_call: TRBV19; j_call: TRBJ2-1
cdr3_aa: CSARGDSYGYTF; cdr3_nt: TGCAGTGCTCGCGGGGACAGCTATGGCTACACCTTC; clone_size: few; d_call: TRBD1; cdr3_length: 12; v_call: TRBV20-1; j_call: TRBJ1-2
cdr3_aa: CATSSIAGETQYF; cdr3_nt: TGTGCCACCAGCAGTATAGCTGGGGAGACCCAGTACTTC; clone_size: .; d_call: .; cdr3_length: 13; v_call: TRBV15; j_call: TRBJ2-5
cdr3_aa: CASSLAAGPYEQYF; cdr3_nt: TGTGCCAGCAGCCTCGCAGCGGGACCCTACGAGCAGTACTTC; clone_size: .; d_call: TRBD2; cdr3_length: 14; v_call: TRBV27; j_call: TRBJ2-7
cdr3_aa: CASSLARGDQPQHF; cdr3_nt: TGTGCCAGCAGCTTAGCGCGCGGGGATCAGCCCCAGCATTTT; clone_size: .; d_call: .; cdr3_length: 14; v_call: TRBV7-9; j_call: TRBJ1-5
cdr3_aa: CASVSSGSPSTDTQYF; cdr3_nt: TGTGCCAGCGTATCGTCGGGGTCCCCTAGCACAGATACGCAGTATTTT; clone_size: .; d_call: .; cdr3_length: 16; v_call: TRBV5-8; j_call: TRBJ2-3
cdr3_aa: CASSFAGGTGELFF; cdr3_nt: TGTGCCAGCAGTTTCGCCGGGGGGACCGGGGAGCTGTTTTTT; clone_size: many; d_call: TRBD2; cdr3_length: 14; v_call: TRBV28; j_call: TRBJ2-2
cdr3_aa: CASSSGLVRTDTQYF; cdr3_nt: TGTGCCAGCAGCTCGGGACTAGTGCGCACAGATACGCAGTATTTT; clone_size: few; d_call: TRBD2; cdr3_length: 15; v_call: TRBV6-1; j_call: TRBJ2-3
cdr3_aa: CASSYFGGAGMSQPQHF; cdr3_nt: TGTGCCAGCAGTTACTTCGGTGGGGCAGGGATGTCTCAGCCCCAGCATTTT; clone_size: .; d_call: .; cdr3_length: 17; v_call: TRBV6-6; j_call: TRBJ1-5
cdr3_aa: CASSHRQGQNIQYF; cdr3_nt: TGTGCCAGCAGCCACCGACAGGGCCAAAACATTCAGTACTTC; clone_size: many; d_call: TRBD1; cdr3_length: 14; v_call: TRBV11-1; j_call: TRBJ2-4
cdr3_aa: CASTQGGAARFNEQFF; cdr3_nt: TGTGCCAGCACCCAGGGGGGGGCGGCTAGGTTCAATGAGCAGTTCTTC; clone_size: many; d_call: .; cdr3_length: 16; v_call: TRBV2; j_call: TRBJ2-1
cdr3_aa: CASSLRGANGELFF; cdr3_nt: TGTGCCAGCAGCCTGAGGGGGGCTAACGGGGAGCTGTTTTTT; clone_size: many; d_call: .; cdr3_length: 14; v_call: TRBV11-3; j_call: TRBJ2-2
cdr3_aa: CASSPQGVLYGYTF; cdr3_nt: TGTGCCAGCAGTCCTCAGGGGGTCCTCTATGGCTACACCTTC; clone_size: .; d_call: TRBD1; cdr3_length: 14; v_call: TRBV6-1; j_call: TRBJ1-2
cdr3_aa: CASEGTGPAGTEAFF; cdr3_nt: TGTGCCAGTGAAGGAACAGGACCAGCGGGCACTGAAGCTTTCTTT; clone_size: many; d_call: .; cdr3_length: 15; v_call: TRBV19; j_call: TRBJ1-1
cdr3_aa: CSAPGQWNTEAFF; cdr3_nt: TGCAGTGCGCCAGGTCAGTGGAACACTGAAGCTTTCTTT; clone_size: many; d_call: .; cdr3_length: 13; v_call: TRBV20-1; j_call: TRBJ1-1
cdr3_aa: CASSIQASTDTQYF; cdr3_nt: TGTGCCAGTAGTATTCAGGCGTCCACAGATACGCAGTATTTT; clone_size: few; d_call: .; cdr3_length: 14; v_call: TRBV19; j_call: TRBJ2-3
cdr3_aa: CAWSGDRRETQYF; cdr3_nt: TGTGCCTGGAGTGGAGACAGGAGGGAGACCCAGTACTTC; clone_size: few; d_call: .; cdr3_length: 13; v_call: TRBV30; j_call: TRBJ2-5
cdr3_aa: CASRLSGNTGELFF; cdr3_nt: TGTGCCAGCAGGCTGAGCGGGAACACCGGGGAGCTGTTTTTT; clone_size: .; d_call: .; cdr3_length: 14; v_call: TRBV7-3; j_call: TRBJ2-2
cdr3_aa: CASSQRGTEAFF; cdr3_nt: TGTGCCAGCAGCCAACGGGGCACTGAAGCTTTCTTT; clone_size: many; d_call: .; cdr3_length: 12; v_call: TRBV3-1; j_call: TRBJ1-1
cdr3_aa: CASSDPSSRGQGNYGYTF; cdr3_nt: TGTGCCAGCAGTGACCCGTCGAGCAGGGGGCAGGGGAACTATGGCTACACCTTC; clone_size: few; d_call: TRBD1; cdr3_length: 18; v_call: TRBV6-1; j_call: TRBJ1-2
cdr3_aa: CSASSGITTGELFF; cdr3_nt: TGCAGTGCTAGCAGCGGGATAACCACCGGGGAGCTGTTTTTT; clone_size: few; d_call: TRBD2; cdr3_length: 14; v_call: TRBV20-1; j_call: TRBJ2-2
cdr3_aa: CASSPGPPAIQYF; cdr3_nt: TGTGCCAGCAGCCCCGGGCCCCCCGCCATTCAGTACTTC; clone_size: .; d_call: .; cdr3_length: 13; v_call: TRBV11-2; j_call: TRBJ2-4
cdr3_aa: CASSLFRWGNTEAFF; cdr3_nt: TGTGCCAGCAGCTTGTTTCGGTGGGGGAACACTGAAGCTTTCTTT; clone_size: many; d_call: .; cdr3_length: 15; v_call: TRBV5-5; j_call: TRBJ1-1